This is a list of T cell receptor beta chains from one sample in a study of T-cell memory formation after mild COVID-19. Using its own MiXCR run on the 5' RACE reads, TCRdb lists one record per CDR3 protein. Of 250,000 to 350,000 distinct CDR3 sequences in the sample, around 19% are singletons; the top ten hold 21%. The sample consisted of PBMCs or a T cell subset sorted from them (not recorded which). These receptors were collected from a man between 18 and 29 years old who had mild COVID-19 (a few samples of this study predate the infection). Cell type and time point are not known. Each CDR3 is given without its conserved first and last residue.

j_call | v_call | cdr3_aa
TRBJ1-6 | TRBV20-1 | SATHRGRSPLH
TRBJ2-5 | TRBV3-1 | ASGLAGGETQY
TRBJ1-2 | TRBV6-5 | ASRFDRGGYT
TRBJ2-3 | TRBV9 | ASSVIGSTDTQY
TRBJ2-1 | TRBV7-2 | ASRSGGTDEQF
TRBJ2-5 | TRBV4-1 | ASSQGEGTQY
TRBJ1-2 | TRBV7-2 | ASSLDRGAGYGYT
TRBJ2-4 | TRBV4-1 | ASSQESLGGNIQY
TRBJ2-7 | TRBV20-1 | SARAGTGGNEQY
TRBJ1-2 | TRBV5-6 | ASSFEQNYGYT
TRBJ2-1 | TRBV24-1 | ATSDLWGENEQF
TRBJ2-3 | TRBV29-1 | SGWTGGTDTQY
TRBJ1-5 | TRBV20-1 | SATTDQGQQPQH
TRBJ2-3 | TRBV6-6 | ASRLGGTDTQY
TRBJ1-5 | TRBV20-1 | SAKGSTFNQPQH
TRBJ2-7 | TRBV6-5 | ASRKRLAGGLYEQY
TRBJ1-2 | TRBV20-1 | SARPRGYGYT
TRBJ1-2 | TRBV6-6 | ASSYTQGAGYT